This T cell receptor beta chain emerged from a study of T cells in Graves' hyperthyroidism and ophthalmopathy. This CDR3 region has 13 residues. Germline V gene data show CDR1 as MNHEY and CDR2 as SMNVEV (reference sequence). V was clipped by 4 bases and J by 3 bases; unmatched bases: 1. This clonotype appeared many times. Its cognate antigen is unknown. Patients with uncontrolled infections, other autoimmune diseases, pregnancy or lactation were excluded. The source material, RNA transcripts, was used to amplify TCR beta CDR3 regions. An initial round of RT-PCR targeting the TCR CDR3 relied on the HTBI primer set. TCRdb called the multiplex PCR reads again in MiXCR, with one record for every CDR3 protein. The sample records over 300,000 distinct CDR3 sequences, about 15% being singletons. Regarding the study as a whole: The authors' 13 V-J model separated ophthalmopathy from stable hyperthyroidism. In blood, most of the thyroid clonotypes expanded above 0.001 were also present.

The receptor was derived from an older woman with Graves' hyperthyroidism. The rearrangement links TRBV27 to TRBJ2-7, with 9 bases aligning to TRBD1. Sequenced material: blood. Here the CDR3 reads CASSSGQGYEQYF. Here the CDR3 DNA reads TGTGCCAGCAGTTCGGGACAGGGCTACGAGCAGTACTTC.